The clone carrying this TCR beta chain has only a few counts. The target antigen is unknown. Trimming took 3 bases from V and 10 from J, leaving 18 bases between them. The V gene's germline CDR1 is SEHNR and CDR2 FQNEAQ (reference sequence). The CDR3 is 15 residues long. The data were obtained in a study of blood T cells in healthy people across ages. Study results and caveats: In the absence of known donor CMV status, changes in expanded clonotypes were possibly confounded. More naive CD4+ cells and higher diversity were found in long-lived than in aged donors.

A sample-barcoded 5' primer and a J-beta primer mix were used in a second PCR of about 6 to 12 cycles. TCRdb called the 5' RACE reads again in MiXCR, with one record for every CDR3 protein. Here the sample spans about 580,000 distinct CDR3 sequences, 45% to 55% being singletons. V is TRBV7-9 and J is TRBJ1-4; D is unclear. This receptor was identified in an elderly man in good health. The sample consisted of blood. The CDR3 sequence: CASSFSGLTGGKLFF. The CDR3 nucleotides read TGTGCCAGCAGCTTTAGTGGCCTTACGGGTGGAAAACTGTTTTTT.